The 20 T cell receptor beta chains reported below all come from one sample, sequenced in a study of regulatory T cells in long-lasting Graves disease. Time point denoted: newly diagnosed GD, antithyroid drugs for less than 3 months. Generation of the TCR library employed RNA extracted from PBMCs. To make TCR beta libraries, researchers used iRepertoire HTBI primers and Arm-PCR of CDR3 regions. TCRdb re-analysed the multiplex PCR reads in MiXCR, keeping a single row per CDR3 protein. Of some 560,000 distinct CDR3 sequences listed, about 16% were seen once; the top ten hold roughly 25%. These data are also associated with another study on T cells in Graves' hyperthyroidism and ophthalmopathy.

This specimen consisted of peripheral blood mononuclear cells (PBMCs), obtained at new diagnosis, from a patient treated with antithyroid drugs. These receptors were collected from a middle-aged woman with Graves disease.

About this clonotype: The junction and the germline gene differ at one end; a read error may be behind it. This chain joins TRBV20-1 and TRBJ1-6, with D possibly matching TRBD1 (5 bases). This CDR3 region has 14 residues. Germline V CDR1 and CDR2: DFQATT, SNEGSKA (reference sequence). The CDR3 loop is CSASRGELNSPPHF. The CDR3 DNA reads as TGCAGTGCTAGTCGGGGGGAACTAAATTCACCCCCCCACTTT.

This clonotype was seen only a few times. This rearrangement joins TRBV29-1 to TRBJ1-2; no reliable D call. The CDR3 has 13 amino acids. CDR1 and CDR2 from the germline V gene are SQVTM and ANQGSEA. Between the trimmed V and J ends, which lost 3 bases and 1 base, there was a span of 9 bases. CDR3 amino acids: CSVDGPHNYGYTF. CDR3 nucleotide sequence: TGCAGCGTTGACGGCCCCCATAACTATGGCTACACCTTC.

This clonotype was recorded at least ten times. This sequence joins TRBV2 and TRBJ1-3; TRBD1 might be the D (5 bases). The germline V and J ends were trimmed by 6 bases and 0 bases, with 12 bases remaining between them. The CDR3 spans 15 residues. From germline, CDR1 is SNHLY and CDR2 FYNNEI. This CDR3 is CASRPGRNSGNTIYF. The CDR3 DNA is TGTGCCAGCAGGCCGGGACGGAACTCTGGAAACACCATATATTTT. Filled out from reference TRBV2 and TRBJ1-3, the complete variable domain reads EPEVTQTPSHQVTQMGQEVILRCVPISNHLYFYWYRQILGQKVEFLVSFYNNEISEKSEIFDDQFSVERPDGSNFTLKIRSTKLEDSAMYFCASRPGRNSGNTIYFGEGSWLTVV.

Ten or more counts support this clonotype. For the CDR3, the DNA is TGTGCCAGCCTGGGGACTAGCGGGAGCACAGATACGCAGTATTTT. This gives the protein CASLGTSGSTDTQYF. The chain links TRBV25-1 to TRBJ2-3; 12 nucleotides agree with TRBD2. The CDR3 has 15 residues. CDR1 is MGHDK and CDR2 is SYGVNS in the germline V gene. The trim removed 8 bases at V and 0 bases at J, leaving 3 bases unmatched.

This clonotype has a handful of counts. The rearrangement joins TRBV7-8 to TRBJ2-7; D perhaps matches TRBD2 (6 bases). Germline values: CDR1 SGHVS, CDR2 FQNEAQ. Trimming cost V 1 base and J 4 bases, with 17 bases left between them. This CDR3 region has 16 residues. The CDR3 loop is CASSLVGGVGRYEQYF. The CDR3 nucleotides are TGTGCCAGCAGCTTAGTAGGAGGGGTCGGAAGATACGAGCAGTACTTC. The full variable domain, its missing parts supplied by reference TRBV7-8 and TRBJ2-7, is GAGVSQSPRYKVAKRGQDVALRCDPISGHVSLFWYQQALGQGPEFLTYFQNEAQLDKSGLPSDRFFAERPEGSVSTLKIQRTQQEDSAVYLCASSLVGGVGRYEQYFGPGTRLTVT.

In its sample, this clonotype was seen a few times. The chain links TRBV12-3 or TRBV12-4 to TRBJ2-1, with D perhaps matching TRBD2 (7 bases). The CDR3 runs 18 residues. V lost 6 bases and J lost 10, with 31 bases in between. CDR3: CASSFWGGLRGAWEEQFF. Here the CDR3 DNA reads TGTGCCAGCAGCTTTTGGGGGGGCTTGAGGGGGGCTTGGGAGGAGCAGTTCTTC.

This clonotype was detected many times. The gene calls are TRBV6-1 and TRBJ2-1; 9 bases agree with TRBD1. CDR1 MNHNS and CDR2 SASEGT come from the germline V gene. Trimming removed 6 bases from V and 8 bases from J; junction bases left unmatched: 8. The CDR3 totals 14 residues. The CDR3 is CASSTGTGTYEQFF. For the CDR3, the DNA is TGTGCCAGCAGCACCGGGACAGGGACCTATGAGCAGTTCTTC.

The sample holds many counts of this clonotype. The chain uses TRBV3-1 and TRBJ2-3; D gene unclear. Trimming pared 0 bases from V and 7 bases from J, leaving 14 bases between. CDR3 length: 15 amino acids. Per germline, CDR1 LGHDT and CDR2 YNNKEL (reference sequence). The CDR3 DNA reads TGTGCCAGCAGCCAAGAGGCTCTCGCACGGAATACGCAGTATTTT. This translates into CASSQEALARNTQYF.

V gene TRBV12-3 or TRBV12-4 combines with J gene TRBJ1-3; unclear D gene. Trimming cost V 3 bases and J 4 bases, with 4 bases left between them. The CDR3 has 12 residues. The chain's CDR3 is CASSLVGNTIYF. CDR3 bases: TGTGCCAGCAGTTTGGTGGGAAACACCATATATTTT.

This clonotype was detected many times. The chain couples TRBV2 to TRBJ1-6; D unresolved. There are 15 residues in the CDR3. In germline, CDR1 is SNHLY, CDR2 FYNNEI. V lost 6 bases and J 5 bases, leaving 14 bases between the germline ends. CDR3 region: CASSLGRQDNSPLHF. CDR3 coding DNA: TGTGCCAGCAGCCTCGGACGCCAAGATAATTCACCCCTCCACTTT.

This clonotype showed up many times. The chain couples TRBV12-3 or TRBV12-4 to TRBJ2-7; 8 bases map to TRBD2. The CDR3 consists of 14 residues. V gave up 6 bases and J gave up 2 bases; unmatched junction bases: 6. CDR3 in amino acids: CASRAGTSPYEQYF. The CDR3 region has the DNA TGTGCCAGCAGAGCCGGGACTAGTCCCTACGAGCAGTACTTC.

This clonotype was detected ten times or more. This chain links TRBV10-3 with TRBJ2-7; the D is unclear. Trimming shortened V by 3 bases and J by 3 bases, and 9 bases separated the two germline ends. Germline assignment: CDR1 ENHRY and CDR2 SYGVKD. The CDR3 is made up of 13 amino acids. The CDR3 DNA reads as TGTGCCATCAGTGATAACACCCGCTACGAGCAGTACTTC. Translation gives CAISDNTRYEQYF.

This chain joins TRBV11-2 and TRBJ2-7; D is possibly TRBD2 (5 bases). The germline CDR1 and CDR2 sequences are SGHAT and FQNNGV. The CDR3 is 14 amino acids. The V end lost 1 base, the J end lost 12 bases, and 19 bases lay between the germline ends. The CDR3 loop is CASSLVKIKQLVYF. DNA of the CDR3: TGTGCCAGCAGCTTAGTTAAAATCAAGCAACTAGTGTACTTC.

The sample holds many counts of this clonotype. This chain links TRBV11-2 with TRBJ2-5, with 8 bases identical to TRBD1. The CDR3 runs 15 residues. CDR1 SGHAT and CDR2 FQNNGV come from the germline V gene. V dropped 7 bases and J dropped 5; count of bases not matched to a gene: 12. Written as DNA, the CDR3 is TGTGCCAGCAACGCAGGGGGCGGAGGTTGGGAGACCCAGTACTTC. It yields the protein CASNAGGGGWETQYF.

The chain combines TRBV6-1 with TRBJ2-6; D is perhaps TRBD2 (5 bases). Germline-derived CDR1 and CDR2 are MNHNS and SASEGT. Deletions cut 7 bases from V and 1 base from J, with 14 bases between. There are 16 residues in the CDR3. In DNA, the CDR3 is TGTGCCAGCACCTTCACCCGGGGTTCTGGGGCCAACGTCCTGACTTTC. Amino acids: CASTFTRGSGANVLTF.

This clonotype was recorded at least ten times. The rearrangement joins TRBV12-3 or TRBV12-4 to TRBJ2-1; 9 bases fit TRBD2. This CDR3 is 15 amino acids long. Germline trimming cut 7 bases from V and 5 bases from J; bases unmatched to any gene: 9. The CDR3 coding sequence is TGTGCCAGCACCCTTAGCGGGGGTTCTCACAATGAGCAGTTCTTC. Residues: CASTLSGGSHNEQFF.

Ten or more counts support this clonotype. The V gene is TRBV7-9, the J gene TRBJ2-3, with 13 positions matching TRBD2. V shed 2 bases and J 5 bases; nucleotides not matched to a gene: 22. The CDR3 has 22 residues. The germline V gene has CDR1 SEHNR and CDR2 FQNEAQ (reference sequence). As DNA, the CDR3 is TGTGCCAGCAGCTTATTCTTGACAGTGAGACTAGCGGGGGGCCAGACCAGAGATACGCAGTATTTT. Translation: CASSLFLTVRLAGGQTRDTQYF.

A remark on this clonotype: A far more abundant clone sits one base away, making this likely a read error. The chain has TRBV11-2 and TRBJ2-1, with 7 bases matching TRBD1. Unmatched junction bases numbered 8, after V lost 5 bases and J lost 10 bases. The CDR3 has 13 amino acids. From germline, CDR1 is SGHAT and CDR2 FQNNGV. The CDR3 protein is CASSPRQGHEQFF. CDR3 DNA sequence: TGTGCCAGCAGCCCCCGACAGGGTCACGAGCAGTTCTTC.

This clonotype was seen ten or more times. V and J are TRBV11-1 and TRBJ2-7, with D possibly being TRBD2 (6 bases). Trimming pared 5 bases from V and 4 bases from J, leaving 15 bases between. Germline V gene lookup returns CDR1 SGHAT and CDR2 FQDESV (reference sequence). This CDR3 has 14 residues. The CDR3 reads CASSGRQGPYEQYF. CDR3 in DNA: TGTGCCAGCAGCGGGAGGCAGGGCCCGTACGAGCAGTACTTC.

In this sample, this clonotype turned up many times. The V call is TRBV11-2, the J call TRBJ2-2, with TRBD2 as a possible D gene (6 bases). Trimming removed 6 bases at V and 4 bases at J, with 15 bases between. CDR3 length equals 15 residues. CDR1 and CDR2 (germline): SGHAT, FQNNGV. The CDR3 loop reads CASRNGGVLTGELFF. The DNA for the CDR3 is TGTGCCAGCAGGAATGGAGGGGTTCTCACCGGGGAGCTGTTTTTT.